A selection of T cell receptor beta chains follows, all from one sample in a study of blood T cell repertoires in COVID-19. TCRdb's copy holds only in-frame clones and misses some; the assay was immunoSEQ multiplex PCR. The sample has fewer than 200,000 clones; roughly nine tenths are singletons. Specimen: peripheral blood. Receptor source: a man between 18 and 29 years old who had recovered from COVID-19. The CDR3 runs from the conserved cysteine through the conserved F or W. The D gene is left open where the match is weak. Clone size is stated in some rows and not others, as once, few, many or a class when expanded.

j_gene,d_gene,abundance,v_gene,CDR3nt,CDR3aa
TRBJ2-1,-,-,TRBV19,TGTGCCAGTAGTATGTTTGCAGCGGAGCAGTTCTTC,CASSMFAAEQFF
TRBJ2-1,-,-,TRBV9,TGTGCCAGCAGCGTGTACGGAGCTTCCTACAATGAGCAGTTCTTC,CASSVYGASYNEQFF
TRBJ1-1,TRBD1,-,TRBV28,TGTGCCAGCAGGGACAGGGTCGGAAACACTGAAGCTTTCTTT,CASRDRVGNTEAFF
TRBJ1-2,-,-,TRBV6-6,TGTGCCAGCAGCCCGACAGACTTCTATGACTACACCTTC,CASSPTDFYDYTF
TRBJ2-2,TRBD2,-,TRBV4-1,TGCGCCAGCAGCCCATTAGTGGCGGGAGTAAGGGACACCGGGGAGCTGTTTTTT,CASSPLVAGVRDTGELFF
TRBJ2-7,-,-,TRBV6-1,TGTGCCAGCAGTGAAGCCCCCAGGGGCGAGCAGTACTTC,CASSEAPRGEQYF
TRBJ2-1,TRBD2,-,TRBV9,TGTGCCAGCAGCGTAGGGGGTAGCGGGCGGAGGAATGAGCAGTTCTTC,CASSVGGSGRRNEQFF
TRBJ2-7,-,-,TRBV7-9,TGTGCCAGCAGCTTAATATCCTACGAGCAGTACTTC,CASSLISYEQYF
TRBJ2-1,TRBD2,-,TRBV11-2,TGTGCCAGCAGCACTAGCGGGGGCTACAATGAGCAGTTCTTC,CASSTSGGYNEQFF
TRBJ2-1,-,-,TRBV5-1,TGCGCCAGCAGCCTCCTGACAGCCAGCTCCTACAATGAGCAGTTCTTC,CASSLLTASSYNEQFF
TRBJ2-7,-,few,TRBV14,TGTGCCAGCAGCCAAGGTGGCAGGCCTAACTACGAGCAGTACTTC,CASSQGGRPNYEQYF
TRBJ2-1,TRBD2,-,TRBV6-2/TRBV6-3,TGTGCCAGCAGTTACCGTGGCGGGAGGGCCGGGGAGCAGTTCTTC,CASSYRGGRAGEQFF
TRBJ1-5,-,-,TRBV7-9,TGTGCCAGCAGCCATGAGAGGGCGACCCAGCATTTT,CASSHERATQHF
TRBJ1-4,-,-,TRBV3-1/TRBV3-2,TGTGCCAGCAGCCTGACACAGGGAAAACAAGAAAAACTGTTTTTT,CASSLTQGKQEKLFF
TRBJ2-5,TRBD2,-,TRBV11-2,TGTGCCAGCAGCTTAGGTGGGACTAGGGAAGAGACCCAGTACTTC,CASSLGGTREETQYF
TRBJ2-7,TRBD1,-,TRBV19,TGTGCCAGTAGTATGCAGGGGGACTCCTACGAGCAGTACTTC,CASSMQGDSYEQYF
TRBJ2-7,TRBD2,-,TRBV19,TGTGCCAGTAGTACGAGGACTAGCGGAAAAACCTACGAGCAGTACTTC,CASSTRTSGKTYEQYF
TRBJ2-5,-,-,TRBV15,TGTGCCACCAGCAGAGACCCTCAAGAGACCCAGTACTTC,CATSRDPQETQYF
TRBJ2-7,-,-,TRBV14,TGTGCCAGCAGCCACCCAGGGGCGACCTACGAGCAGTACTTC,CASSHPGATYEQYF
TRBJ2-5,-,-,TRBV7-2,TGTGCCAGCAGCTTAGGTGCTAGCGTACAAGAGACCCAGTACTTC,CASSLGASVQETQYF
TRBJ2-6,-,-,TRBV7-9,TGTGCCAGCAGCTTTACAAACCCATCTGGGGCCAACGTCCTGACTTTC,CASSFTNPSGANVLTF
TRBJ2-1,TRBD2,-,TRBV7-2,TGTGCCAGCAGCTTAGGCCTAGCGGGATACAATGAGCAGTTCTTC,CASSLGLAGYNEQFF
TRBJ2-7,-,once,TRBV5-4,TGTGCCACACGGGGGAACCGCTACGAGCAGTACTTC,CATRGNRYEQYF
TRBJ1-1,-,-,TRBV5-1,TGCGCCAGCGGCAATACAGGGAGTGACACTGAAGCTTTCTTT,CASGNTGSDTEAFF
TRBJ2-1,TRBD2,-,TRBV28,TGTGCCAGCAGTTTAGGGCTAGCGGGGGGGCGGGAGCAGTTCTTC,CASSLGLAGGREQFF
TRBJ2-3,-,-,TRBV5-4,TGTGCCAGCCGGTCTACGGGCACAGATACGCAGTATTTT,CASRSTGTDTQYF
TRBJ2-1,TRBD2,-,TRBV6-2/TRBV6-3,TGTGCCAGCAGCTCCGGGACTAGGATCAATGAGCAGTTCTTC,CASSSGTRINEQFF
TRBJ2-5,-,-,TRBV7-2,TGTGCCAGCAGCTTAGATGTCTCCCGCCAAGAGACCCAGTACTTC,CASSLDVSRQETQYF
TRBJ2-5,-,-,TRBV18,TGTGCCAGTTACAACTTCGGAGGGGAGACCCAGTACTTC,CASYNFGGETQYF